These T cell receptor beta chains were read from a single sample in a study of shared clonotypes between healthy human individuals. Method: immunoSEQ multiplex PCR; TCRdb's copy keeps in-frame clones and lacks some. In the table there are roughly 850,000 clones, 90% to 98% of which are singletons. Sequencing was performed on naive CD8+ T cells sorted from blood. These receptors were taken from a man in his thirties or forties in good health. CDR3s include the opening cysteine and the closing phenylalanine or tryptophan. The D gene is left open where the match is weak. Expanded clones get a size class; other rows say once, few or many, or leave the size out.

v_gene	abundance	d_gene	j_gene	CDR3aa	CDR3nt
TRBV18	NA	NA	TRBJ2-7	CASSLWDETKRYEQYF	TGTGCCAGCTCCTTGTGGGATGAGACAAAACGCTACGAGCAGTACTTC
TRBV10-3	NA	TRBD1	TRBJ2-1	CAISEFDRGQNPQFF	TGTGCCATCAGTGAGTTCGACAGGGGGCAAAACCCCCAGTTCTTC
TRBV10-2	NA	TRBD1	TRBJ2-7	CASSGTAGFYEQYF	TGCGCCAGCAGCGGGACAGCCGGCTTCTACGAGCAGTACTTC
TRBV27	NA	NA	TRBJ1-4	CASSPASGGAPNEKLFF	TGTGCCAGCAGCCCCGCCTCTGGGGGCGCGCCTAATGAAAAACTGTTTTTT
TRBV6-1	NA	NA	TRBJ1-5	CASGRSGGSNQPQHF	TGTGCCAGCGGACGGTCCGGAGGGAGCAATCAGCCCCAGCATTTT
TRBV21-1	NA	NA	TRBJ1-5	CASFTGGHYQPQHF	TGTGCCAGCTTCACGGGGGGACACTATCAGCCCCAGCATTTT
TRBV6-6	NA	TRBD2	TRBJ2-1	CASNSGTSVYNEQFF	TGTGCCAGCAACTCCGGGACTAGCGTTTACAATGAGCAGTTCTTC
TRBV7-6	NA	TRBD1	TRBJ2-5	CASSFALTSDRVDF	TGTGCCAGCAGCTTCGCGCTTACCTCGGACAGGGTGGACTTC
TRBV27	NA	NA	TRBJ2-5	CASSTGGTQYF	TGTGCCAGCTCTACCGGGGGGACCCAGTACTTC
TRBV4-2	NA	TRBD2	TRBJ2-3	CASSQDLAGGGTDTQYF	TGTGCCAGCAGCCAAGATCTAGCGGGAGGTGGCACAGATACGCAGTATTTT
TRBV27	NA	TRBD2	TRBJ2-7	CASSSAASGTYEQYF	TGTGCCAGCAGTTCAGCGGCTAGCGGCACCTACGAGCAGTACTTC
TRBV9	once	NA	TRBJ2-3	CASSGQQGWGPTDTQYF	TGTGCCAGCAGCGGCCAACAGGGATGGGGACCCACAGATACGCAGTATTTT
TRBV27	NA	TRBD1	TRBJ2-3	CASSSTTGDLRTDTQYF	TGTGCCAGCAGTTCGACGACAGGGGACCTTCGCACAGATACGCAGTATTTT
TRBV7-9	once	NA	TRBJ1-2	CASSLDSGGGRYGYTF	TGTGCCAGCAGCTTAGACAGTGGGGGCGGTAGATATGGCTACACCTTC
TRBV7-2	NA	NA	TRBJ2-4	CASRGSKNIQYF	TGTGCCAGCAGGGGCAGTAAGAACATTCAGTACTTC